These T cell receptor beta chains were read from a single sample in a study of blood T cell repertoires in COVID-19. The repertoire was sequenced with immunoSEQ multiplex PCR; TCRdb's copy has only in-frame clones and lacks some. Of 200,000 to 250,000 clones in the sample, 75% to 90% are singletons; the top ten hold under 20%. The sample comprised PBMCs or T cells enriched from blood (not recorded which). The receptors derive from a man in his forties who had recovered from COVID-19. Each CDR3 is given with its conserved first and last residue. Each record gives: CDR3 DNA, CDR3 protein, V gene, CDR3 length, J gene, D gene, clone size. D genes are given only for firm matches. Clone size, where shown, is once, few, many, or a class for clones that have expanded.

TGTGCCAGCAGCCAGCGACCGAGGGGGTGGTACACTGAAGCTTTCTTT,CASSQRPRGWYTEAFF,TRBV3-1/TRBV3-2,16,TRBJ1-1,-,-
TGTGCAAGTCGCTTCGGGGGGTCCCCCACAGGGAACTATGGCTACACCTTC,CASRFGGSPTGNYGYTF,TRBV12-2,17,TRBJ1-2,-,-
TGTGCCAGCAGCTTCCGGGGGACAGGCGAGTACGAGCAGTACTTC,CASSFRGTGEYEQYF,TRBV13,15,TRBJ2-7,TRBD1,-
TGTGCCTGGAGTGGTATTAGAGAGACCCAGTACTTC,CAWSGIRETQYF,TRBV30,12,TRBJ2-5,-,-
TGTGCCAGCAGTCCGACAGGAGGTAGCACCTACGAGCAGTACTTC,CASSPTGGSTYEQYF,TRBV27,15,TRBJ2-7,-,few
TGTGCCAGCAGCCACGAGGCGGGCCGAAAGTACTTC,CASSHEAGRKYF,TRBV9,12,TRBJ2-7,-,-
TGTGCCAGCAGCCAAGCGGACAGGGGGCGTCAAAACTATGGCTACACCTTC,CASSQADRGRQNYGYTF,TRBV14,17,TRBJ1-2,TRBD1,-
TGTGCCACCAGCCGGGACAGTTTGAACACTGAAGCTTTCTTT,CATSRDSLNTEAFF,TRBV15,14,TRBJ1-1,TRBD1,once
TGCGCCAGCAGCCAAGCGACTAGCGGGAGTTACGAGCAGTACTTC,CASSQATSGSYEQYF,TRBV4-3,15,TRBJ2-7,TRBD2,-
TGTGCCAGCATGCTCTCCGCGTCGGGAGGGCCCTCCTACAATGAGCAGTTCTTC,CASMLSASGGPSYNEQFF,TRBV4-2,18,TRBJ2-1,TRBD2,-
TGTGCCAGCAGTTTAAGCGACAGGGGGGAGGGCTATAGCAATCAGCCCCAGCATTTT,CASSLSDRGEGYSNQPQHF,TRBV28,19,TRBJ1-5,TRBD1,-
TGCGCCAGCAGCCAAGGGGAGTGGGGTGAGCAGTACTTC,CASSQGEWGEQYF,TRBV4-3,13,TRBJ2-7,-,-
TGTGCCAGCAGGACCGGGACTAGCGGGATGTACTTC,CASRTGTSGMYF,TRBV7-9,12,TRBJ2-7,TRBD2,-
TGTGCCAGCTCCCCCGGCTACAATGAGCAGTTCTTC,CASSPGYNEQFF,TRBV18,12,TRBJ2-1,-,-
TGTGCCAGCAGTTTCAGATCGGGGGACAGGGAAAAAAATGAGCAGTTCTTC,CASSFRSGDREKNEQFF,TRBV28,17,TRBJ2-1,TRBD1,-
TGTGCCAGCAGCCCAAGCCCGGGACAGGGGGCGTATGGCTACACCTTC,CASSPSPGQGAYGYTF,TRBV7-2,16,TRBJ1-2,TRBD1,-
TGTGCCAGCAGCTTGGACGCTAGCGGGAGTAGGTATGAGCAGTTCTTC,CASSLDASGSRYEQFF,TRBV5-5,16,TRBJ2-1,TRBD2,-
TGTGCCAGTAGACCGGGACAGGGGTCCGAGCAGTACTTC,CASRPGQGSEQYF,TRBV19,13,TRBJ2-7,TRBD1,-
TGCGCCAGCAGCTTCGCGGGACGGAGCTCCTACGAGCAGTACTTC,CASSFAGRSSYEQYF,TRBV5-1,15,TRBJ2-7,-,-
TGTGCCAGCAGCCAAGCATCCGCCAGCGGAGCTTTCTTT,CASSQASASGAFF,TRBV3-1/TRBV3-2,13,TRBJ1-1,-,-
TGTGCCAGCAGCGTAAACAGGGGTGAGTCACCCCTCCACTTT,CASSVNRGESPLHF,TRBV7-2,14,TRBJ1-6,TRBD1,-
TGTGCCAGCAGCGCGACAGGGGGCAATGAGCAGTTCTTC,CASSATGGNEQFF,TRBV11-3,13,TRBJ2-1,TRBD1,-
TGTGCCAGCAGCCAAACGGGGGGGGGCGGTCAGCCCCAGCATTTT,CASSQTGGGGQPQHF,TRBV7-8,15,TRBJ1-5,-,-
TGTGCCAGCAGCGCGGACAGCAACACTGAAGCTTTCTTT,CASSADSNTEAFF,TRBV13,13,TRBJ1-1,-,once
TGTGCCAGCAGCTTAGGAGGTGGGACTGAAGCTTTCTTT,CASSLGGGTEAFF,TRBV7-8,13,TRBJ1-1,-,-
TGTGCCAGCAGCCCAGCACCCTGGAGGGGGGGGAGCACCGGGGAGCTGTTTTTT,CASSPAPWRGGSTGELFF,TRBV14,18,TRBJ2-2,-,-
TGTGCCAGCAGCTCCCTCCACCAAGAGACCCAGTACTTC,CASSSLHQETQYF,TRBV7-2,13,TRBJ2-5,-,-
TGTGCCAGCAGCCAAGGTGCGGGGGGCAGGTCACCCCTCCACTTT,CASSQGAGGRSPLHF,TRBV14,15,TRBJ1-6,-,many
TGTGCCACCAGCAGCGATGACTCAGATACGCAGTATTTT,CATSSDDSDTQYF,TRBV15,13,TRBJ2-3,-,-
TGCGCCAGCAGCTTGGGACAGGTCAACACTGAAGCTTTCTTT,CASSLGQVNTEAFF,TRBV5-1,14,TRBJ1-1,-,-
TGTGCCAGCAGCGTAGTCCCGCGGGGAGGCACAGATACGCAGTATTTT,CASSVVPRGGTDTQYF,TRBV9,16,TRBJ2-3,-,-
TGTGCCAGCAGTCTAGGACAGGGGGTCGTTGGCTATGGCTACACCTTC,CASSLGQGVVGYGYTF,TRBV27,16,TRBJ1-2,TRBD1,-
TGTGCCAGTAGTATGCCAGGGAAATCCTACGAGCAGTACTTC,CASSMPGKSYEQYF,TRBV19,14,TRBJ2-7,-,-
TGTGCCAGCAGCCTCGGGACAGCCGGGGAAAAACTGTTTTTT,CASSLGTAGEKLFF,TRBV3-1/TRBV3-2,14,TRBJ1-4,TRBD1,-
TGCAGCGTCCGACTGGGGACAGGGAGTCAGCCCCAGCATTTT,CSVRLGTGSQPQHF,TRBV29-1,14,TRBJ1-5,TRBD1,-
TGCGCCAGCAGCGAGGGGACTAGCGGGAGAAACGAGCAGTTCTTC,CASSEGTSGRNEQFF,TRBV10-1,15,TRBJ2-1,TRBD2,-
TGTGCCAGCTCACCATTTCAGTCCCATAACAATGAGCAGTTCTTC,CASSPFQSHNNEQFF,TRBV18,15,TRBJ2-1,-,-
TGTGCCAGCAGTCCTTACAGGGGGCTTTTCTATGGCTACACCTTC,CASSPYRGLFYGYTF,TRBV28,15,TRBJ1-2,TRBD1,-
TGTGCCACCAGCAGTACCTCCGGGACAATCTACGAGCAGTACTTC,CATSSTSGTIYEQYF,TRBV15,15,TRBJ2-7,-,-
TGTGCCAGCAGCCAGACAAGCTATGGCTACACCTTC,CASSQTSYGYTF,TRBV6-2/TRBV6-3,12,TRBJ1-2,-,-
TGTGCCAGCAGCCGGGCTGGACAGCTCAATCAGCCCCAGCATTTT,CASSRAGQLNQPQHF,TRBV5-6,15,TRBJ1-5,-,-
TGCGCCAGCAGCTCAGATTGGGGCAGGGGTTATGGCTACACCTTC,CASSSDWGRGYGYTF,TRBV4-1,15,TRBJ1-2,-,-
TGTGCCAGCAGTGATCTCGACGAGCAGTACTTC,CASSDLDEQYF,TRBV25-1,11,TRBJ2-7,-,-
TGTGCCAGCAGTCCCTACAGGGTTGCTCATGAAAAACTGTTTTTT,CASSPYRVAHEKLFF,TRBV28,15,TRBJ1-4,-,-
TGTGCCTGGAGTTTGAATAGGGTGTCGGGGGGCACTGAAGCTTTCTTT,CAWSLNRVSGGTEAFF,TRBV30,16,TRBJ1-1,-,-
TGTGCCAGTAGTATTGGAGTTTGGATCACTAAAGATGGCTACACCTTC,CASSIGVWITKDGYTF,TRBV19,16,TRBJ1-2,-,-
TGTGCCAGCAGCTTTACCTCTACAGGGGAGAATGAAAAACTGTTTTTT,CASSFTSTGENEKLFF,TRBV13,16,TRBJ1-4,TRBD1,once
TGTGCCAGTAGAAGGCGACAGGGGATTGAGAGAATGTTTTTT,CASRRRQGIERMFF,TRBV19,14,TRBJ1-4,TRBD1,few
TGTGCCAGCAGCTTAGTAAACACCGGGGAGCTGTTTTTT,CASSLVNTGELFF,TRBV11-1,13,TRBJ2-2,-,-
TGCAGCGTTGAATGGGGGGGGACTAGCGGCTCCTACGAGCAGTACTTC,CSVEWGGTSGSYEQYF,TRBV29-1,16,TRBJ2-7,TRBD2,-
TGTGCCAGCTCACCATCCCGGGGTAGCACCGGGGAGCTGTTTTTT,CASSPSRGSTGELFF,TRBV18,15,TRBJ2-2,-,-
TGTGCCAGCACCACCGGCGGGACAGGGTACGAGCAGTACTTC,CASTTGGTGYEQYF,TRBV11-2,14,TRBJ2-7,TRBD1,-
TGTGCCAGCGGGAGCTCTGGAAACACCATATATTTT,CASGSSGNTIYF,TRBV5-5,12,TRBJ1-3,-,-
TGTGCCAGCAGCCCCCGGGGGACAGGAGTCACAGATACGCAGTATTTT,CASSPRGTGVTDTQYF,TRBV7-9,16,TRBJ2-3,TRBD1,-